Listed here are 16 T cell receptor beta chains from one sample, sequenced in a study of T cell responses to AZD1222 COVID-19 vaccine. Clones were read by immunoSEQ multiplex PCR, and TCRdb kept only the in-frame ones, dropping some. The table has 150,000 to 200,000 clones, around 94% seen once. Sequencing used peripheral blood, obtained on day 0 of AZD1222 vaccination. Every receptor here comes from an adult in good health.

The J gene is TRBJ1-1, the V gene TRBV5-1; D gene unclear. This CDR3 comprises 14 residues. Deletions cut 6 bases from V and 4 bases from J, with 16 bases between. From germline, CDR1 is SGHRS and CDR2 YFSETQ. Written as DNA, the CDR3 is TGCGCCAGCACGTCCGAACCATTTAGCACTGAAGCTTTCTTT. It translates to CASTSEPFSTEAFF.

V is TRBV27 and J is TRBJ1-2; 7 bases line up with TRBD1. Trimming removed 5 bases from V and 3 bases from J; junction bases left unmatched: 3. The CDR3 has 13 amino acids. Germline CDR1 is MNHEY and CDR2 is SMNVEV (reference sequence). The CDR3 nucleotides are TGTGCCAGCAGTCGAGGGGGCTACTATGGCTACACCTTC. This sequence encodes CASSRGGYYGYTF.

The gene calls are TRBV3-1 (or the pseudogene TRBV3-2) and TRBJ1-4; 8 nucleotides align to TRBD1. Germline V gives CDR1 LGHDT, CDR2 YNNKEL (reference sequence). With 1 base clipped from V and 2 bases from J, the junction kept 15 bases outside the gene matches. The CDR3 has 20 amino acids. The CDR3 bases are TGTGCCAGCAGCCAAGCCTTCAGGGGGCGAATAACTCAGACTAATGAAAAACTGTTTTTT. Translation gives CASSQAFRGRITQTNEKLFF.

V is TRBV30 and J is TRBJ1-3; 10 bases match TRBD1. Germline CDR1 and CDR2: GTSNPN and SVGIG (reference sequence). The V and J ends lost 6 bases and 3 bases, in that order; junction bases with no gene match: 5. The CDR3 is made up of 14 amino acids. The CDR3 region has the DNA TGTGCCTGCGGACAGGGGGTCTTTGGAAACACCATATATTTT. Its protein product is CACGQGVFGNTIYF.

The chain recombines TRBV5-1 with TRBJ1-2, with 7 bases that match TRBD1. With 8 bases clipped from V and 4 bases from J, the junction kept 11 bases outside the gene matches. The length of the CDR3 is 14 residues. Looked up from germline, CDR1 is SGHRS and CDR2 is YFSETQ. The CDR3 is CASRTGENSYGYTF. The CDR3 nucleotides read TGCGCCAGTAGAACAGGGGAGAATAGCTATGGCTACACCTTC. The complete variable domain, with remaining parts taken from reference TRBV5-1 and TRBJ1-2, reads KAGVTQTPRYLIKTRGQQVTLSCSPISGHRSVSWYQQTPGQGLQFLFEYFSETQRNKGNFPGRFSGRQFSNSRSEMNVSTLELGDSALYLCASRTGENSYGYTFGSGTRLTVV.

This CDR3 is CASSLDWYGYTF. The CDR3 DNA is TGTGCCAGCAGCTTGGATTGGTATGGCTACACCTTC. The genes are TRBV5-5 and TRBJ1-2, with no clear D. V was shortened by 0 bases and J by 5 bases, with 5 bases between the two germline ends. CDR3 length equals 12 residues. The V gene's germline CDR1 is SGHKS and CDR2 YYEKEE (reference sequence).

The chain recombines TRBV6-4 with TRBJ2-1; TRBD2 matches at 8 bases. V shed 2 bases, J shed 5 bases, and the junction held 5 bases outside the gene matches. Germline values: CDR1 MRHNA, CDR2 SNTAGT. The CDR3 spans 15 residues. The CDR3: CASSDGGLGNNEQFF. The CDR3 nucleotides are TGTGCCAGCAGTGACGGGGGACTAGGGAACAATGAGCAGTTCTTC.

The chain combines TRBV5-1 with TRBJ2-1; TRBD2 aligns across 7 bases. The CDR3 spans 21 residues. Losses at the gene ends were 2 bases for V and 1 base for J; bases not matched to a gene: 21. Per germline, CDR1 SGHRS and CDR2 YFSETQ. This chain's CDR3 is CASSFDLVRDYTPLSYNEQFF. In DNA form, the CDR3 reads TGCGCCAGCAGCTTCGACCTCGTCCGGGACTATACGCCATTATCCTACAATGAGCAGTTCTTC.

The chain links TRBV3-1 (or the pseudogene TRBV3-2) to TRBJ1-1; D possibly corresponds to TRBD1 (6 bases). The CDR3 runs to 15 residues. With 4 bases removed from V and 5 bases from J, the gap between germline ends came to 17 bases. The germline gives CDR1 LGHDT, CDR2 YNNKEL (reference sequence). The CDR3 region has the DNA TGTGCCAGCAGCCCCAGGGGCGGCTGGGAGACTGAAGCTTTCTTT. Its translation: CASSPRGGWETEAFF.

This chain uses TRBV6-5 with TRBJ1-2; D is undetermined. CDR1 and CDR2 (germline): MNHEY, SVGAGI. Trimming left V 4 bases short and J 8 bases short, with 8 bases between. The CDR3 has 11 residues. The CDR3, as DNA: TGTGCCAGCAGTTCGGGAGTAGGCTACACCTTC. Its translation is CASSSGVGYTF.

The chain is built from TRBV4-2 and TRBJ1-1; a possible D gene is TRBD1 (5 bases). CDR3 size: 14 residues. Deletions cut 0 bases from V and 1 base from J, with 6 bases between. Germline V gives CDR1 LGHNA, CDR2 YNFKEQ. The CDR3 DNA follows: TGTGCCAGCAGCCAAGATCAGGGGAACACTGAAGCTTTCTTT. Its protein product is CASSQDQGNTEAFF.

This chain joins TRBV24-1 and TRBJ2-2; 7 bases fit TRBD2. Germline trimming cut 2 bases from V and 3 bases from J; bases unmatched to any gene: 5. From germline, CDR1 is KGHDR and CDR2 SFDVKD. CDR3 length: 16 residues. The CDR3 here is CATSDWRGGDTGELFF. The CDR3 coding sequence is TGTGCCACCAGTGATTGGCGGGGAGGGGACACCGGGGAGCTGTTTTTT.

V and J are TRBV28 and TRBJ2-7; TRBD2 might be the D (6 bases). CDR1 and CDR2 from the germline V gene are MDHEN and SYDVKM. V dropped 3 bases and J dropped 6 bases, with 9 bases sitting between them. There are 12 residues in the CDR3. CDR3 in DNA: TGTGCCAGCAGTTTTGGGGGGACCGAGCAGTACGTC. It is translated as CASSFGGTEQYV.

The rearrangement uses TRBV2 and TRBJ2-7; 7 nucleotides match TRBD2. This CDR3 is 16 amino acids long. Germline V lookup: CDR1 SNHLY, CDR2 FYNNEI. The V gene end was trimmed by 6 bases and the J gene end by 0 bases; junction bases not matched to a gene: 11. The CDR3: CASSHRREGSSYEQYF. Written as DNA, the CDR3 is TGTGCCAGCAGCCACCGGAGGGAGGGTAGCTCCTACGAGCAGTACTTC.

The genes are TRBV10-3 and TRBJ2-7; D gene uncertain. The CDR3 length is 11 residues. In germline, CDR1 is ENHRY, CDR2 SYGVKD. The CDR3 loop reads CASSPDYEQYF. Written as DNA, the CDR3 is TGTGCTTCTTCCCCGGATTACGAGCAGTACTTC.

The chain links TRBV6-2 or TRBV6-3 to TRBJ2-7; D gene unclear. V was clipped by 0 bases and J by 0 bases, with 6 bases between them. CDR1 MNHEY and CDR2 SVGEGT come from the germline V gene. CDR3 length: 14 residues. CDR3 loop: CASSYSYSSYEQYV. DNA for the CDR3: TGTGCCAGCAGTTACTCGTACAGCTCCTACGAGCAGTACGTC.